Below are 18 T cell receptor beta chains sequenced from a single sample in a study of molecular identifiers for immune sequencing clone quantification. From the PCR reads, TCRdb called clonotypes with MiXCR, one entry per CDR3 protein. The data contain just over 40,000 distinct CDR3 sequences, roughly 24% of them singletons. The sample was naive CD8+ T cells from blood, with Jurkat cell RNA spiked in. Subset reported: FACS-sorted CD8+CD4-CCR7+CD45RA+ naive T cells. These receptors were taken from a human donor in good health. Some libraries in this study had Jurkat cell RNA spiked in.

This clonotype showed up just a few times. CDR3 region: CASSIVAGGAYNEQFF. DNA of the CDR3: TGTGCCAGTAGTATAGTGGCGGGAGGGGCTTACAATGAGCAGTTCTTC. The chain uses TRBV19 and TRBJ2-1, with 9 bases lining up with TRBD2. The CDR3 length is 16 residues. Germline V gene lookup returns CDR1 LNHDA and CDR2 SQIVND (reference sequence). V shed 1 base, J shed 4 bases, and the junction held 5 bases outside the gene matches.

At least ten counts were recorded for this clonotype. The rearrangement links TRBV18 to TRBJ1-2; perhaps TRBD1 as D (5 bases). The CDR3 covers 15 residues. Trimming removed 6 bases at V and 1 base at J, with 15 bases between. CDR1 and CDR2 (germline): KGHSH, LQKENI. CDR3 DNA sequence: TGTGCCAGCTCCACCAGGGAGCCCATTAACTATGGCTACACCTTC. Its protein product is CASSTREPINYGYTF. Using reference TRBV18 and TRBJ1-2 for the parts outside the CDR3, the full variable domain is NAGVMQNPRHLVRRRGQEARLRCSPMKGHSHVYWYRQLPEEGLKFMVYLQKENIIDESGMPKERFSAEFPKEGPSILRIQQVVRGDSAAYFCASSTREPINYGYTFGSGTRLTVV.

This sequence joins TRBV13 and TRBJ2-7; D gene uncertain. This CDR3 is built from 12 residues. V was cut by 2 bases and J by 7 bases, with 9 bases left in between. Germline assignment: CDR1 PRHDT and CDR2 FYEKMQ (reference sequence). CDR3 amino acids: CASSLLLGEQYF. The CDR3 coding sequence is TGTGCCAGCAGCTTATTACTTGGGGAGCAGTACTTC.

By proportion, this clonotype is medium-sized. A read error may produce the germline difference seen at one junction end. The chain has TRBV28 and TRBJ2-7; a possible D gene is TRBD2 (5 bases). There are 17 residues in the CDR3. Germline lookup yields CDR1 MDHEN and CDR2 SYDVKM. The CDR3 sequence is CASSFPRTVSLSHEQYF. The DNA for the CDR3 is TGTGCCAGCAGTTTTCCCCGGACTGTAAGTCTCTCCCACGAGCAGTACTTC.

On this clonotype: Germline is not matched at one junction end, which may reflect a read error. The chain carries TRBV9 and TRBJ1-4, with D hard to call. The CDR3 loop spans 14 amino acids. From germline, CDR1 is SGDLS and CDR2 YYNGEE. In DNA, the CDR3 is TGTGCCAGCAGCGTAGAGACCAAAGAGGAAAAACTGTTCTTT. It is translated as CASSVETKEEKLFF.

The chain couples TRBV6-2 or TRBV6-3 to TRBJ1-1, with no clear D. The CDR3 is 12 residues long. Germline values: CDR1 MNHEY, CDR2 SVGEGT. V lost 5 bases to trimming and J lost 4 bases, with 8 bases between them. The CDR3 loop is CASSRGSTEAFF. The CDR3 nucleotides are TGTGCCAGCAGTAGAGGGAGCACTGAAGCTTTCTTT.

This clonotype has a count of ten or more. The rearrangement links TRBV18 to TRBJ2-3; TRBD2 agrees at 8 bases. The germline CDR1 and CDR2 sequences are KGHSH and LQKENI. Germline trimming cut 0 bases from V and 0 bases from J; bases unmatched to any gene: 2. The CDR3 runs to 16 residues. CDR3 sequence: CASSPPGRASTDTQYF. The CDR3 DNA reads as TGTGCCAGCTCACCACCCGGGAGGGCTAGCACAGATACGCAGTATTTT.

This clonotype was found many times. The V and J genes are TRBV30 and TRBJ1-2, with 7 bases aligning to TRBD1. Germline V gives CDR1 GTSNPN, CDR2 SVGIG (reference sequence). The CDR3 runs 14 residues. The ends lost 8 bases at V and 5 bases at J; junction bases unmatched: 14. The DNA of the CDR3 is TGTGCCGCCCTGCCCGACAGGGCCTTTTATGGCTACACCTTC. It is translated as CAALPDRAFYGYTF. Complete variable domain (other parts from reference TRBV30 and TRBJ1-2): SQTIHQWPATLVQPVGSPLSLECTVEGTSNPNLYWYRQAAGRGLQLLFYSVGIGQISSEVPQNLSASRPQDRQFILSSKKLLLSDSGFYLCAALPDRAFYGYTFGSGTRLTVV.

This clonotype was recorded at least ten times. CDR3 DNA: TGCGCCAGCAGCCAAGATCAGGCAGGGGGAAATCAGCCCCAGCATTTT. It translates to CASSQDQAGGNQPQHF. The chain is built from TRBV4-3 and TRBJ1-5; 7 bases match TRBD1. Trimming at V came to 0 bases and at J to 4 bases, leaving 6 bases not matched to a gene. CDR3 size: 16 residues. Germline V gene lookup returns CDR1 LGHNA and CDR2 YSLEER.

In its sample, this clonotype was seen many times. The chain uses TRBV28 and TRBJ2-7; unclear D gene. The germline gives CDR1 MDHEN, CDR2 SYDVKM. Trimming took 3 bases from V and 5 from J, leaving 14 bases between them. The CDR3 is made up of 14 amino acids. CDR3 DNA: TGTGCCAGCAGTTTGGTCAACTCCCTGGACGAGCAGTACTTC. This sequence encodes CASSLVNSLDEQYF.

In this sample, this clonotype turned up many times. The chain links TRBV10-3 to TRBJ1-1, with a weak D call TRBD1 (5 bases). Trimming shortened V by 6 bases and J by 1 base, and 12 bases separated the two germline ends. The CDR3 spans 14 residues. In germline, CDR1 is ENHRY, CDR2 SYGVKD. CDR3 in amino acids: CAISDVQANTEAFF. CDR3 DNA sequence: TGTGCCATCAGCGACGTACAGGCGAACACTGAAGCTTTCTTT.

This clonotype showed up many times. The chain links TRBV20-1 to TRBJ2-1, with TRBD2 matching 10 bases. V dropped 2 bases and J dropped 2; count of bases not matched to a gene: 12. Germline assignment: CDR1 DFQATT and CDR2 SNEGSKA (reference sequence). The CDR3 totals 18 residues. CDR3 in amino acids: CSARTRSGRVQPYNEQFF. CDR3 bases: TGCAGTGCTAGAACTAGAAGCGGGAGGGTCCAGCCCTACAATGAGCAGTTCTTC.

This clonotype was recorded at least ten times. V usage is TRBV27 and J usage is TRBJ1-1, with TRBD1 as a possible D gene (5 bases). CDR1 and CDR2 from the germline V gene are MNHEY and SMNVEV (reference sequence). CDR3 length: 15 amino acids. Trimming pared 4 bases from V and 1 base from J, leaving 13 bases between. For the CDR3, the DNA is TGTGCCAGCAGTTCGGCCCTGACAGCGAACACTGAAGCTTTCTTT. This codes for CASSSALTANTEAFF.

The table lists this clonotype with many counts. This rearrangement joins TRBV13 to TRBJ1-1; 7 bases agree with TRBD1. The V gene end was trimmed by 5 bases and the J gene end by 11 bases; junction bases not matched to a gene: 14. The germline V gene has CDR1 PRHDT and CDR2 FYEKMQ (reference sequence). This CDR3 is built from 14 residues. The DNA of the CDR3 is TGTGCCAGCAGCATCACAGGGGAGCCCTTGGTGGCTTTCTTT. This gives the protein CASSITGEPLVAFF. The complete variable domain, with remaining parts taken from reference TRBV13 and TRBJ1-1, reads AAGVIQSPRHLIKEKRETATLKCYPIPRHDTVYWYQQGPGQDPQFLISFYEKMQSDKGSIPDRFSAQQFSDYHSELNMSSLELGDSALYFCASSITGEPLVAFFGQGTRLTVV.

V gene TRBV6-4 combines with J gene TRBJ2-1, with D perhaps assigned TRBD1 or TRBD2 (5 bases each). V lost 6 bases and J 2 bases, leaving 14 bases between the germline ends. Germline loops: CDR1 MRHNA, CDR2 SNTAGT. This CDR3 is built from 15 residues. Here the CDR3 reads CASRQEPGTYNEQFF. CDR3 DNA: TGTGCCAGCAGACAGGAACCGGGGACCTACAATGAGCAGTTCTTC.

This clonotype was seen repeatedly, ten times or more. The chain uses TRBV23-1 and TRBJ2-1, with TRBD2 identical over 8 bases. TRBV23-1 is an ORF, with its function uncertain. The junction had 5 bases not matched to a gene; V was cut back by 4 bases and J by 0 bases. This CDR3 spans 16 amino acids. CDR3 sequence: CASSPDSGDSYNEQFF. CDR3 nucleotide sequence: TGCGCCAGCAGTCCAGATAGCGGGGACTCCTACAATGAGCAGTTCTTC.

This clonotype was counted ten times or more. This rearrangement joins TRBV29-1 to TRBJ2-7; a weak D match, TRBD2 (6 bases). Trimming stripped 6 bases from V and 0 bases from J, with 18 bases between. This CDR3 comprises 15 residues. The germline gives CDR1 SQVTM, CDR2 ANQGSEA. The CDR3 region has the DNA TGCAGCGTCCGGGGTGGCGGGACCAGCTCCTACGAGCAGTACTTC. This translates into CSVRGGGTSSYEQYF.

In its sample, this clonotype was seen a few times. The rearrangement uses TRBV20-1 and TRBJ2-7; no clear D gene. The germline gives CDR1 DFQATT, CDR2 SNEGSKA (reference sequence). The ends were cut back, 6 bases at V and 0 bases at J, with 12 bases in the middle. CDR3 size: 13 residues. In DNA form, the CDR3 reads TGCAGTGCGATACCCGGAGACTCCTACGAGCAGTACTTC. This sequence encodes CSAIPGDSYEQYF.